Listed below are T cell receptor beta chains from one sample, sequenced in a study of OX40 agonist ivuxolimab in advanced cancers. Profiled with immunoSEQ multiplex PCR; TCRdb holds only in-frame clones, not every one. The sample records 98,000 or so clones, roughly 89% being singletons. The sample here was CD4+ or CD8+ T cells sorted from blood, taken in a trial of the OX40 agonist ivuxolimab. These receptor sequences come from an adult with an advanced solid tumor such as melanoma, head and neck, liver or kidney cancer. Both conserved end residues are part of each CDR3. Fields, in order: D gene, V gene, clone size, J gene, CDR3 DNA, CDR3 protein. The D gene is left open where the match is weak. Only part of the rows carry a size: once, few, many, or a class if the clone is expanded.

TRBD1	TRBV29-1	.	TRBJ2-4	TGCAGCGGGACAGGGGGGAACATTCAGTACTTC	CSGTGGNIQYF
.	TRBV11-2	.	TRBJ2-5	TGTGCCAGCAGCCCCCCGGGGGAGACCCAGTACTTC	CASSPPGETQYF
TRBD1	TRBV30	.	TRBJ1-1	TGTGCCTGGAGCGTCGGACAGGGAAATACTGAAGCTTTCTTT	CAWSVGQGNTEAFF
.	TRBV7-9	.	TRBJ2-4	TGTGCCAGCAGCCAGGGCCAGGGTAACATTCAGTACTTC	CASSQGQGNIQYF
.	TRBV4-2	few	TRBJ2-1	TGTGCCAGCAGCCAAGTTAATACTCACTACAATGAGCAGTTCTTC	CASSQVNTHYNEQFF
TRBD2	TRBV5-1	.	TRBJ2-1	TGCGCCAGCAGCTTCGTCCCGGGACTAGCGGGAGGGTTGAATGAGCAGTTCTTC	CASSFVPGLAGGLNEQFF
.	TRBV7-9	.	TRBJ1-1	TGTGCCAGCAGCTTTATGAGGAACACTGAAGCTTTCTTT	CASSFMRNTEAFF
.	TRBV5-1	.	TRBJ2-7	TGCGCCAGCAGCTTGGCCTTCGGAGCGGGTGATTACGAGCAGTACTTC	CASSLAFGAGDYEQYF
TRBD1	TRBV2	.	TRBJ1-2	TGTGCCAGCAGTTCACGGACAGGGGTAGGGGATGGCTACACCTTC	CASSSRTGVGDGYTF
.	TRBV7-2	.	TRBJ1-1	TGTGCCAGCAGCTTAGCGAGGATGAACACTGAAGCTTTCTTT	CASSLARMNTEAFF
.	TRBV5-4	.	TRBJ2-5	TGTGCCAGCAGCTTCGGGCCAAGCGGAGAAGAGACCCAGTACTTC	CASSFGPSGEETQYF
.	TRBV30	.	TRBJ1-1	TGTGCCTGGAGTGTACGGTATGGCTTGAACACTGAAGCTTTCTTT	CAWSVRYGLNTEAFF
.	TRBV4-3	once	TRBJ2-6	TGCGCCAGCAGCCAAGATTACAGCGCTGGGGCCAACGTCCTGACTTTC	CASSQDYSAGANVLTF
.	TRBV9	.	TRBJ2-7	TGTGCCAGCAGCCCCCGAGGTATGCCCAAAGTCGGCGAGCAGTACTTC	CASSPRGMPKVGEQYF
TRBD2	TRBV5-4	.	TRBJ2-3	TGTGCCAGCAGCTTGTTTTCAGGGAGGGAAGATACGCAGTATTTT	CASSLFSGREDTQYF
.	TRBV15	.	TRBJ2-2	TGTGCCACCAGCAGAGACGGGGCAGCCAGAAACACCGGGGAGCTGTTTTTT	CATSRDGAARNTGELFF
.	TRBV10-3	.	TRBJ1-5	TGTGCCATCAGTGAAGGATTCCGACAGCCCCAGCATTTT	CAISEGFRQPQHF
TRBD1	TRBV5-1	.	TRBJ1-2	TGCGCCAGCAGCATCGGACAGGGGGCCTATGGCTACACCTTC	CASSIGQGAYGYTF
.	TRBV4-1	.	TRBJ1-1	TGCGCCAGCAGCCAACCCGCCTATCACGCGGGGGGGATGAACACTGAAGCTTTCTTT	CASSQPAYHAGGMNTEAFF
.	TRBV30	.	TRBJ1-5	TGTGCCTGGAGTCGAGGGGGTCATCAGCCCCAGCATTTT	CAWSRGGHQPQHF
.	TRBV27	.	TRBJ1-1	TGTGCCAGCAGTTTATCCTGGGGCAACACTGAAGCTTTCTTT	CASSLSWGNTEAFF
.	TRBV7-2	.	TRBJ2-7	TGTGCCAGCAGCTTAGGAGGAACTTACGAGCAGTACTTC	CASSLGGTYEQYF
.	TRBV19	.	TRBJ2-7	TGTGCCAGTAGTATAGAAGACTCCGGGGGGCACGAGCAGTACTTC	CASSIEDSGGHEQYF
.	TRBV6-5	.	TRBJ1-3	TGTGCCAGCAGTAACCCCCAGGGGTCTGGAAACACCATATATTTT	CASSNPQGSGNTIYF
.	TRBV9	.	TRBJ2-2	TGTGCCAGCAGCCCTCGTTTGGCTAGCGCCGGGGAGCTGTTTTTT	CASSPRLASAGELFF
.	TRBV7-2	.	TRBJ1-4	TGTGCCAGCAGAAACGATGTGGACGAAAAACTGTTTTTT	CASRNDVDEKLFF
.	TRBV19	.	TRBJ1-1	TGTGCCAGTAGTATAGGTCAGGGTACGGACACTGAAGCTTTCTTT	CASSIGQGTDTEAFF
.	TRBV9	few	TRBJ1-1	TGTGCCAGCAGCACTCTGAACACTGAAGCTTTCTTT	CASSTLNTEAFF
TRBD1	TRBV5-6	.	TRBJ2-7	TGTGCCAGCAGCCCGGACCCCCACGGGACAGGGTACGAGCAGTACTTC	CASSPDPHGTGYEQYF
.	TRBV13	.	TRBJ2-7	TGTGCCAGCAGCTTATATGGTAGCGCGATGAGCTCCTACGAGCAGTACTTC	CASSLYGSAMSSYEQYF
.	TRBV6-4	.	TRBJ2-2	TGTGCCAGCAGTGACTCGACATCGGAGACCACCGGGGAGCTGTTTTTT	CASSDSTSETTGELFF
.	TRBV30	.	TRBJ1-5	TGTGCCTGGAGTGGCGGGGGATCCCTTGGTAATCAGCCCCAGCATTTT	CAWSGGGSLGNQPQHF
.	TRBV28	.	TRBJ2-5	TGTGCCAGCAGTTTACCCGGGACATACCAAGAGACCCAGTACTTC	CASSLPGTYQETQYF
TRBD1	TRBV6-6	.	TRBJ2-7	TGTGCCAGCAGTCTGGGACAGTCCTACGAGCAGTACTTC	CASSLGQSYEQYF
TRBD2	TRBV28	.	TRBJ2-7	TGTGCCAGCAGGACTAGCGGCTTTACTTACGAGCAGTACTTC	CASRTSGFTYEQYF
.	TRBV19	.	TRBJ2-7	TGTGCCAGTAGTACGGACGTTTCCTCCTACGAGCAGTACTTC	CASSTDVSSYEQYF
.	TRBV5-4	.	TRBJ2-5	TGTGCCAGCAGCTTGGACTGGGAACAAGAGACCCAGTACTTC	CASSLDWEQETQYF
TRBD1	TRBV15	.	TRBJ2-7	TGTGCCACCAGCAGAGAGATGACAGGGGCTGGAAACGAGCAGTACTTC	CATSREMTGAGNEQYF
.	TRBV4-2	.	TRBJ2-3	TGTGCCAGCAGCCCCCTAGGGACATCTAGCACAGATACGCAGTATTTT	CASSPLGTSSTDTQYF
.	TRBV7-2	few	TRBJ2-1	TGTGCCAGCAGCTTAGATGTAGCCTCCTACAATGAGCAGTTCTTC	CASSLDVASYNEQFF
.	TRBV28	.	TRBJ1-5	TGTGCCAGCACTCCGGACGGGTATCAGCCCCAGCATTTT	CASTPDGYQPQHF
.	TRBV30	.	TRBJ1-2	TGTGCCTGGAGTACACCGGGCTATGGCTACACCTTC	CAWSTPGYGYTF
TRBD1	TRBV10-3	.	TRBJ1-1	TGTGCCATCAGTGGGCGAAGGGACAGAAGGATGAACACTGAAGCTTTCTTT	CAISGRRDRRMNTEAFF
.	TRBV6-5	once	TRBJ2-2	TGTGCCACACGGCGGGGCAACACCGGGGAGCTGTTTTTT	CATRRGNTGELFF
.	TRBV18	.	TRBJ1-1	TGTGCCAGCTCACTTCAGCAGGTCAACACTGAAGCTTTCTTT	CASSLQQVNTEAFF
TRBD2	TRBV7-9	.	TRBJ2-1	TGTGCCAGTCGGCTAGCGGGAGTTAACAATGAGCAGTTCTTC	CASRLAGVNNEQFF
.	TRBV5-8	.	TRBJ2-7	TGTGCCAGCAGCTTGGGTCCCGGGAACTCCTACGAGCAGTACTTC	CASSLGPGNSYEQYF
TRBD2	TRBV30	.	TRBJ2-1	TGTGCCTGGAGTCCCGGACTAGCGGGAGGGGTCAATGAGCAGTTCTTC	CAWSPGLAGGVNEQFF
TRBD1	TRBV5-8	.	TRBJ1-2	TGTGCCAGCAGCCAGAGTGACAGGGACTTTGCTCGCTACACCTTC	CASSQSDRDFARYTF
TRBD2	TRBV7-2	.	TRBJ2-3	TGTGCCAGCAGCTTAGCGGGGGGGACTAGCGGGAGTACGCAGTATTTT	CASSLAGGTSGSTQYF
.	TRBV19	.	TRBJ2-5	TGTGCCAGTAGCAGGAGCCTCGGCTCCACCAGGGAGACCCAGTACTTC	CASSRSLGSTRETQYF
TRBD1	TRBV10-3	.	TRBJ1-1	TGTGCCATCAGTCCCGGACAGGGAGGACTGGCTGAAGCTTTCTTT	CAISPGQGGLAEAFF
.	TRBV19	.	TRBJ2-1	TGTGCCAGTAGTCGTTTTCCTTCTAGCCCCTGGGAGAATGAGCAGTTCTTC	CASSRFPSSPWENEQFF
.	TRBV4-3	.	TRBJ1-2	TGCGCCAGCAGCCACGAAACCCCGGGGGGACTTAACTATGGCTACACCTTC	CASSHETPGGLNYGYTF